Shown below are 26 T cell receptor beta chains from a single sample sequenced in a study of T-cell memory formation after mild COVID-19. Each CDR3 protein gets one entry after TCRdb re-called the 5' RACE reads with MiXCR. The table records 360,000 or so distinct CDR3 sequences, over 25% of them present only once. Sequenced input: PBMCs or a T cell subset sorted from them (not recorded which). Receptors were obtained from an adult woman who had mild COVID-19 (a few samples of this study predate the infection). Cell type and time point are not known.

The CDR3 nucleotides are TGTGCCAGCAGCTTAACTGCCGGGAGCGATGGCTACACCTTC. As protein: CASSLTAGSDGYTF. The chain carries TRBV7-3 and TRBJ1-2, with D unresolved. V lost 0 bases and J lost 6, with 11 bases in between. In germline, CDR1 is SGHTA, CDR2 FQGTGA. The CDR3 contains 14 residues.

This clonotype appeared a few times. The V and J genes are TRBV20-1 and TRBJ2-2; D is unresolved. This CDR3 contains 13 residues. The V gene lost 2 bases and the J gene lost 4 bases, with 8 bases spanning the gap. Per germline, CDR1 DFQATT and CDR2 SNEGSKA (reference sequence). CDR3 loop: CSARSGLTGELFF. The CDR3 DNA is TGCAGTGCTAGATCTGGGCTCACCGGGGAGCTGTTTTTT.

This chain uses TRBV11-1 with TRBJ2-5; TRBD1 or TRBD2 may be the D gene (5 bases each). The germline V gene has CDR1 SGHAT and CDR2 FQDESV (reference sequence). The CDR3 contains 15 residues. V lost 4 bases to trimming and J lost 1 base, with 13 bases between them. The CDR3 sequence: CASSWVVGAQETQYF. The CDR3 DNA follows: TGTGCCAGCAGCTGGGTCGTCGGGGCCCAAGAGACCCAGTACTTC.

The genes are TRBV12-3 or TRBV12-4 and TRBJ1-2, with TRBD1 matching over 7 bases. The CDR3 consists of 15 residues. The J segment lost 2 bases and the V segment lost 3 bases, leaving 6 bases of the junction unmatched. The CDR3 spells CASSLGQPSNYGYTF. The DNA for the CDR3 is TGTGCCAGCAGTTTGGGACAGCCTTCGAACTATGGCTACACCTTC.

This clonotype has more than one count but fewer than ten. The V call is TRBV15, the J call TRBJ2-3; D perhaps matches TRBD2 (5 bases). V lost 0 bases to trimming and J lost 4 bases, with 11 bases between them. The CDR3 totals 15 residues. CDR1 and CDR2 (germline): LNHNV, YYDKDF (reference sequence). CDR3 sequence reads: CATSRDTGNADTQYF. The CDR3 nucleotides are TGTGCCACCAGCAGAGATACGGGAAATGCAGATACGCAGTATTTT.

The J gene is TRBJ1-1, the V gene TRBV4-1; 12 bases fit TRBD1. V was clipped by 5 bases and J by 4 bases; unmatched bases: 8. This CDR3 contains 16 residues. Germline V CDR1 and CDR2: MGHRA, YSYEKL. The CDR3 here is CASSNRDRGRGTEAFF. The CDR3 nucleotides read TGCGCCAGCAGCAACCGGGACAGGGGGCGAGGCACTGAAGCTTTCTTT.

The chain has TRBV4-1 and TRBJ2-1; possibly TRBD1 for D (6 bases). Trimming took off 4 bases at V and 8 bases at J, with 15 bases between the two ends. Germline V lookup: CDR1 MGHRA, CDR2 YSYEKL. The length of the CDR3 is 14 residues. CDR3 in DNA: TGCGCCAGCAGCCGAACAGGGCATAAGGATGAGCAGTTCTTC. Residues: CASSRTGHKDEQFF.

The chain couples TRBV7-2 to TRBJ1-5; D is uncertain. Trimming took 5 bases from V and 4 from J, leaving 9 bases between them. The CDR3 runs to 13 residues. Germline CDR1 is SGHTA and CDR2 is FQGNSA. CDR3 sequence (DNA): TGTGCCAGCAGCCGCCAGAATAATCAGCCCCAGCATTTT. Protein sequence: CASSRQNNQPQHF.

This clonotype has only a few counts. This sequence joins TRBV20-1 and TRBJ1-5, with no clear D. The V end lost 2 bases, the J end lost 6 bases, and 14 bases lay between the germline ends. This CDR3 spans 14 amino acids. Germline V CDR1 and CDR2: DFQATT, SNEGSKA (reference sequence). In DNA, the CDR3 is TGCAGTGCTAGACCCACATTGGGTTTTCAGCCCCAGCATTTT. This sequence encodes CSARPTLGFQPQHF.

The chain uses TRBV19 and TRBJ2-7, with no clear D. Trimming left V 3 bases short and J 9 bases short, with 12 bases between. Germline CDR1 and CDR2: LNHDA and SQIVND (reference sequence). The CDR3 is 12 amino acids. CDR3 nucleotides: TGTGCCAGTAGTATGGGCGTGTCGGGGCAGTACTTC. Amino acid sequence: CASSMGVSGQYF.

This rearrangement joins TRBV9 to TRBJ2-7; 8 positions match TRBD1. J lost 2 bases, V lost 3 bases, and 7 bases had no gene match. Germline values: CDR1 SGDLS, CDR2 YYNGEE. This CDR3 spans 15 amino acids. Here the CDR3 reads CASSGTGQAPYEQYF. The CDR3 DNA sequence: TGTGCCAGCAGCGGTACGGGACAGGCCCCCTACGAGCAGTACTTC.

The rearrangement joins TRBV5-1 to TRBJ2-1; 10 bases fit TRBD2. The CDR3 has 15 residues. J gave up 10 bases and V 2 bases, and 9 bases lay outside the gene matches. CDR1 SGHRS and CDR2 YFSETQ come from the germline V gene. The CDR3 DNA sequence: TGCGCCAGCAGCTTAGGGACTAGCGTAGTAGTAGAGCAGTTCTTC. It encodes CASSLGTSVVVEQFF.

The sample holds many counts of this clonotype. This chain joins TRBV4-1 and TRBJ2-1; 8 nucleotides agree with TRBD1. Germline V gene lookup returns CDR1 MGHRA and CDR2 YSYEKL. J was trimmed by 10 bases and V by 4 bases; bases with no gene match: 15. This CDR3 is built from 16 residues. CDR3 DNA sequence: TGCGCCAGCAGCCGCCCGTCCGGGACAGGAACGGGGGAGCAGTTCTTC. Its protein product is CASSRPSGTGTGEQFF.

This chain links TRBV10-3 with TRBJ2-2; 10 bases align to TRBD2. The length of the CDR3 is 13 residues. V dropped 7 bases and J dropped 6; count of bases not matched to a gene: 2. Germline-derived CDR1 and CDR2 are ENHRY and SYGVKD. In DNA, the CDR3 is TGTGCCATCAAACTAGCGGGATCCGGGGAGCTGTTTTTT. It encodes CAIKLAGSGELFF.

The rearrangement uses TRBV20-1 and TRBJ2-7; the D is unclear. The V gene lost 3 bases and the J gene lost 6 bases, with 18 bases spanning the gap. The length of the CDR3 is 14 residues. Germline values: CDR1 DFQATT, CDR2 SNEGSKA (reference sequence). This CDR3 reads CSASVEHHLREQYF. The CDR3 nucleotides read TGCAGTGCTAGTGTGGAACACCATCTGCGCGAGCAGTACTTC.

The chain carries TRBV5-1 and TRBJ2-5; 7 nucleotides match TRBD1. This CDR3 comprises 14 residues. J lost 3 bases, V lost 3 bases, and 5 bases had no gene match. Per germline, CDR1 SGHRS and CDR2 YFSETQ. CDR3 sequence (DNA): TGCGCCAGCAGCTCCGGGACAGTGGAAGAGACCCAGTACTTC. Its protein is CASSSGTVEETQYF.

There are a few counts of this clonotype. The chain carries TRBV7-2 and TRBJ2-3; D remains ambiguous. Germline CDR1 SGHTA, CDR2 FQGNSA. The CDR3 runs 16 residues. Trimming cost V 5 bases and J 2 bases, with 17 bases left between them. The CDR3 DNA follows: TGTGCCAGCAGCCCCACCACCGGAATTGTCACAGATACGCAGTATTTT. Protein: CASSPTTGIVTDTQYF.

The rearrangement uses TRBV29-1 and TRBJ2-2; 8 nucleotides agree with TRBD1. The CDR3 is 13 amino acids. V lost 6 bases, J lost 4 bases, and 4 bases stayed unmatched. Germline V gene sequence: CDR1 SQVTM, CDR2 ANQGSEA. The CDR3 bases are TGCAGCGTGGGCAGGGGGCTCACCGGGGAGCTGTTTTTT. This codes for CSVGRGLTGELFF.

There are a few counts of this clonotype. This chain joins TRBV5-1 and TRBJ2-3, with D tentatively TRBD2 (6 bases). The germline V gene has CDR1 SGHRS and CDR2 YFSETQ. The germline V and J ends were trimmed by 5 bases and 3 bases, with 10 bases remaining between them. This CDR3 has 13 amino acids. The CDR3 DNA is TGCGCCAGCAGGGACTACCAGACAGATACGCAGTATTTT. Translation gives CASRDYQTDTQYF.

V usage is TRBV24-1 and J usage is TRBJ2-2; D call uncertain. Trimming pared 6 bases from V and 4 bases from J, leaving 14 bases between. Germline assignment: CDR1 KGHDR and CDR2 SFDVKD. This CDR3 region has 15 residues. As DNA, the CDR3 is TGTGCCACCAGTATAGATGGAAGGGCCACCGGGGAGCTGTTTTTT. Translated: CATSIDGRATGELFF.

This clonotype was seen a few times. The rearrangement joins TRBV3-1 to TRBJ1-2; D not resolved. From germline, CDR1 is LGHDT and CDR2 YNNKEL (reference sequence). V shed 3 bases and J shed 2 bases, with 4 bases lying between them. The CDR3 extends over 12 amino acids. The CDR3 region is CASSHRNYGYTF. CDR3 nucleotide sequence: TGTGCCAGCAGCCACAGAAACTATGGCTACACCTTC.

This clonotype was observed a handful of times. This sequence joins TRBV18 and TRBJ1-3; D gene ambiguous. The CDR3 has 13 residues. Germline V CDR1 and CDR2: KGHSH, LQKENI. V gave up 3 bases and J gave up 0 bases, with 3 bases separating them. The CDR3 loop reads CASSPASGNTIYF. The CDR3 DNA follows: TGTGCCAGCTCACCGGCCTCTGGAAACACCATATATTTT.

This clonotype was observed a few times. V is TRBV15 and J is TRBJ1-2; D gene ambiguous. The CDR3 loop spans 13 amino acids. Trimming stripped 0 bases from V and 5 bases from J, with 7 bases between. CDR1 is LNHNV and CDR2 is YYDKDF in the germline V gene (reference sequence). In DNA form, the CDR3 reads TGTGCCACCAGCAGAGATCGGGCTTATGGCTACACCTTC. It encodes CATSRDRAYGYTF.

This clonotype appeared a few times. This sequence joins TRBV6-5 and TRBJ1-5; TRBD1 matches 12 bases. CDR1 MNHEY and CDR2 SVGAGI come from the germline V gene. The V segment lost 6 bases and the J segment 2 bases; nucleotides outside the gene matches: 11. The CDR3 consists of 18 residues. The chain's CDR3 is CASRPGTGGVKGNQPQHF. CDR3 DNA: TGTGCCAGCAGGCCCGGGACAGGGGGCGTAAAAGGCAATCAGCCCCAGCATTTT.

The V and J genes are TRBV12-3 or TRBV12-4 and TRBJ2-1; TRBD1 is a possible D gene (6 bases). The CDR3 spans 12 residues. Trimming removed 4 bases at V and 16 bases at J, with 17 bases between. CDR3 nucleotides: TGTGCCAGCAGTTATTCCGGGACATTTTGTTTCTTC. Translated: CASSYSGTFCFF.

In this sample, this clonotype turned up a few times. This rearrangement joins TRBV12-3 or TRBV12-4 to TRBJ2-3; the D gene is possibly TRBD2 (7 bases). V lost 6 bases and J 14 bases, leaving 18 bases between the germline ends. There are 12 residues in the CDR3. The CDR3 region is CASRGGGPPMYF. CDR3 nucleotide sequence: TGTGCCAGCAGGGGGGGGGGGCCCCCAATGTATTTT.